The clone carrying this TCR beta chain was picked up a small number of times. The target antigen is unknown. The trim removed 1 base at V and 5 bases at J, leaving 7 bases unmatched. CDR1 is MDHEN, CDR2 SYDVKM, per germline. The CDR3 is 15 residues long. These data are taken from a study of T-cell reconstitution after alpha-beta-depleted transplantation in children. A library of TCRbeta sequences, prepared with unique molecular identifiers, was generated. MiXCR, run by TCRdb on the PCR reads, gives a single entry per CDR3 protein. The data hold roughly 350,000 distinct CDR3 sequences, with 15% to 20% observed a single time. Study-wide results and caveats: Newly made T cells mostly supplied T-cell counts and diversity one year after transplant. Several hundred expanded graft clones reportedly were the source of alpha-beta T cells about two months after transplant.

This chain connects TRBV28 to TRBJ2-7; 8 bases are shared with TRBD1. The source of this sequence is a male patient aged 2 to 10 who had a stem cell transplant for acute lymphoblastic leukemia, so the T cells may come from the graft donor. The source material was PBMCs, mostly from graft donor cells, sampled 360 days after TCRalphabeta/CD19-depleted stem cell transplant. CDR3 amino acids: CASSLYSQGADEQYF. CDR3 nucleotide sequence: TGTGCCAGCAGTTTATATTCTCAGGGGGCGGACGAGCAGTACTTC.